This record concerns one T cell receptor beta chain sequence. These data originate in a study of TIL therapy for anti-PD-1-resistant metastatic lung cancer. The overall study: Patients had a median age of 54 years (range 38-75). Half of patients were current or former smokers.

Deletions cut 10 bases from V and 0 bases from J, with 12 bases between. This CDR3 comprises 14 residues. Germline CDR1 reads LNHDA; CDR2 reads SQIVND (reference sequence). The libraries were made with immunoSEQ v3. Method: immunoSEQ multiplex PCR; TCRdb's copy keeps in-frame clones and lacks some. In the table there are about 50,000 clones, around 64% of which are singletons. The time point here: pre-treatment sample, taken before nivolumab and TIL therapy. Tumor tissue came from excised metastases, mostly pleural nodules or supraclavicular lymph nodes. Patients then received nivolumab; progressors got lymphodepletion, TIL and IL-2.

Source: tumor tissue, taken at baseline. V is TRBV19 and J is TRBJ2-2, with D perhaps matching TRBD2 (5 bases). The sequence derives from a person aged 25-79 years with non-small cell lung cancer. CDR3 amino acids: CATRGSTNTGELFF. The CDR3 DNA sequence: TGTGCCACCCGAGGGAGTACGAACACCGGGGAGCTGTTTTTT.